Sequencing of this T cell receptor beta chain was carried out in a study of graft-versus-host responses after intestinal transplantation. Study information: Every recipient underwent anti-thymocyte globulin induction, then tacrolimus and steroids for 3 to 4 years.

The germline gives CDR1 SGHTA, CDR2 FQGTGA. The CDR3 runs to 15 residues. V was pared by 1 base and J by 0 bases, with 7 bases between. As to this clone: Its antigen is still unknown.

Repertoires were generated with immunoSEQ multiplex PCR, while TCRdb's copy carries only in-frame clones and drops some. Of some 90,000 clones in the sample, just over 90% were seen once. Findings and caveats of the study: Graft-donor T cell macrochimerism coincided with high graft-versus-host to host-versus-graft clonal ratios in allografts.

The clonotype originates from a human donor who received an intestinal transplant. The material was unstimulated CD8+ T cells sorted from spleen or lymph node cells, obtained before intestinal transplant. The chain combines TRBV7-3 with TRBJ2-1; the D gene is possibly TRBD1 (6 bases). The CDR3 protein is CASSLKGVSYNEQFF. CDR3 DNA sequence: TGTGCCAGCAGCTTAAAGGGGGTCTCCTACAATGAGCAGTTCTTC.